Shown below are 21 T cell receptor beta chains from a single sample sequenced in a study of blood T cell repertoires in COVID-19. Here immunoSEQ multiplex PCR was the method, and the copy in TCRdb shows in-frame clones only, minus some. The table records 99,000 or so clones, 65% to 90% of them present only once. The sequencing input was peripheral blood. The origin of the receptors is a man aged 45-60 years with acute or convalescent COVID-19.

The V gene is TRBV19, the J gene TRBJ1-5; 8 bases are shared with TRBD1. J gave up 6 bases and V 4 bases, and 5 bases lay outside the gene matches. The CDR3 is 14 amino acids. Germline-derived CDR1 and CDR2 are LNHDA and SQIVND (reference sequence). CDR3 nucleotides: TGTGCCAGTAGTAACCAGGGGGCCGTTCAGCCCCAGCATTTT. Its translation is CASSNQGAVQPQHF. The full variable domain, in which reference TRBV19 and TRBJ1-5 provide the parts outside the CDR3, is DGGITQSPKYLFRKEGQNVTLSCEQNLNHDAMYWYRQDPGQGLRLIYYSQIVNDFQKGDIAEGYSVSREKKESFPLTVTSAQKNPTAFYLCASSNQGAVQPQHFGDGTRLSIL.

The chain is built from TRBV6-5 and TRBJ2-1, with D perhaps matching TRBD1 (6 bases). The CDR3 length is 16 residues. Germline CDR1 reads MNHEY; CDR2 reads SVGAGI. V lost 2 bases and J 8 bases, leaving 19 bases between the germline ends. CDR3 amino acids: CASSYELAGVGDEQFF. The DNA for the CDR3 is TGTGCCAGCAGTTACGAGCTGGCAGGGGTCGGCGATGAGCAGTTCTTC.

The V call is TRBV21-1, the J call TRBJ2-2; the tabulated D call, TRBD2, remains unverified against the DNA. TRBV21-1 is recorded as a pseudogene. The CDR3 length is 14 residues. The CDR3 is CASRTRTDTGELFF. CDR3 sequence (DNA): TGTGCCAGCAGAACTAGGACCGACACCGGGGAGCTGTTTTTT.

This clone was counted once. The chain's CDR3 is CASSAGVNYGYTF. CDR3 nucleotides: TGTGCCAGCAGCGCCGGAGTTAACTATGGCTACACCTTC. The rearrangement uses TRBV7-8 and TRBJ1-2; D gene ambiguous. Trimming pared 5 bases from V and 1 base from J, leaving 8 bases between. Per the germline V gene, CDR1 is SGHVS and CDR2 is FQNEAQ. CDR3 length: 13 amino acids.

This chain connects TRBV9 to TRBJ2-2, with 8 bases aligning to TRBD2. The V gene end was trimmed by 4 bases and the J gene end by 1 base; junction bases not matched to a gene: 9. The CDR3 is made up of 17 amino acids. Per germline, CDR1 SGDLS and CDR2 YYNGEE. Here the CDR3 DNA reads TGTGCCAGCAGCCCCCGAAGGGCGGGGGGGAACACCGGGGAGCTGTTTTTT. Protein product: CASSPRRAGGNTGELFF.

The chain joins TRBV19 to TRBJ1-5; D possibly corresponds to TRBD1 (5 bases). This CDR3 is 15 amino acids long. The V end was cut by 5 bases, the J end by 4 bases, with 15 bases between. The germline CDR1 and CDR2 sequences are LNHDA and SQIVND (reference sequence). This chain's CDR3 is CASSFRAGSNQPQHF. The CDR3 DNA reads as TGTGCCAGTAGTTTTAGGGCAGGGTCTAATCAGCCCCAGCATTTT.

This chain joins TRBV27 and TRBJ2-3; TRBD2 aligns across 8 bases. The CDR3 is 17 amino acids. J was trimmed by 5 bases and V by 6 bases; bases with no gene match: 16. The germline V gene encodes CDR1 MNHEY and CDR2 SMNVEV (reference sequence). This CDR3 is CASSLTLKRELVDTQYF. The CDR3 nucleotides read TGTGCCAGCAGCCTTACGTTGAAGCGGGAGTTGGTAGATACGCAGTATTTT.

V is TRBV28 and J is TRBJ1-5; D may be TRBD1 (6 bases). CDR1 and CDR2 (germline): MDHEN, SYDVKM. CDR3 length: 15 residues. V was trimmed by 1 base and J by 3 bases, leaving 10 bases between them. Here the CDR3 DNA reads TGTGCCAGCAGTTTATCGGACAGCCTCAATCAGCCCCAGCATTTT. Translating gives CASSLSDSLNQPQHF.

The chain links TRBV6-1 to TRBJ1-1; D is perhaps TRBD1 (6 bases). CDR1 and CDR2 from the germline V gene are MNHNS and SASEGT. The CDR3 spans 14 residues. V was shortened by 5 bases and J by 1 base, with 11 bases between the two germline ends. As DNA, the CDR3 is TGTGCCAGCAGTCTACTCAGGGGGAACACTGAAGCTTTCTTT. This encodes CASSLLRGNTEAFF.

This chain uses TRBV23-1 with TRBJ1-3, with 8 positions matching TRBD1. TRBV23-1 is filed as an ORF, its function uncertain. V lost 8 bases to trimming and J lost 1 base; unmatched junction nucleotides: 13. The CDR3 spans 17 residues. The CDR3 loop is CASSQGAGGRSGNTIYF. CDR3 nucleotides: TGCGCCAGCTCCCAGGGAGCAGGGGGCAGATCTGGAAACACCATATATTTT.

The rearrangement uses TRBV19 and TRBJ2-2; a weak D match, TRBD1 (7 bases). V lost 8 bases, J lost 5 bases, and 15 bases lay in between. In germline, CDR1 is LNHDA, CDR2 SQIVND (reference sequence). The CDR3 covers 14 residues. The CDR3 sequence: CASDLRGDTGELFF. The CDR3 DNA reads as TGTGCCAGTGACCTCAGGGGGGATACCGGGGAGCTGTTTTTT.

The genes are TRBV25-1 and TRBJ2-5, with D hard to call. The germline V gene has CDR1 MGHDK and CDR2 SYGVNS. V was shortened by 6 bases and J by 2 bases, with 4 bases between the two germline ends. This CDR3 is built from 11 residues. The CDR3 DNA is TGTGCCAGCAGACTGCAAGAGACCCAGTACTTC. Protein: CASRLQETQYF.

The J gene is TRBJ2-2, the V gene TRBV11-3; a weak D match, TRBD1 (6 bases). From germline, CDR1 is SGHNT and CDR2 YENEEA. The CDR3 is 15 amino acids. Trimming left V 0 bases short and J 7 bases short, with 12 bases between. CDR3 in DNA: TGTGCCAGCAGCTTAGACAGGGGATTTGGCGGGGAGCTGTTTTTT. This encodes CASSLDRGFGGELFF.

V usage is TRBV30 and J usage is TRBJ1-4, with a possible D match to TRBD1 (6 bases). From germline, CDR1 is GTSNPN and CDR2 SVGIG (reference sequence). V was cut by 5 bases and J by 7 bases, with 8 bases left in between. CDR3 size: 11 residues. CDR3 coding DNA: TGTGCCTGGCACAGGGCTGAAAAACTGTTTTTT. Translation gives CAWHRAEKLFF. The full variable domain, its missing parts supplied by reference TRBV30 and TRBJ1-4, is SQTIHQWPATLVQPVGSPLSLECTVEGTSNPNLYWYRQAAGRGLQLLFYSVGIGQISSEVPQNLSASRPQDRQFILSSKKLLLSDSGFYLCAWHRAEKLFFGSGTQLSVL.

The V gene is TRBV18, the J gene TRBJ2-1; 11 nucleotides match TRBD2. This CDR3 region has 15 residues. The V gene's germline CDR1 is KGHSH and CDR2 LQKENI. The V gene end was trimmed by 4 bases and the J gene end by 4 bases; junction bases not matched to a gene: 3. This chain's CDR3 is CASSLLAGAYNEQFF. The CDR3 DNA sequence: TGTGCCAGCTCACTACTAGCGGGAGCTTACAATGAGCAGTTCTTC.

The gene calls are TRBV5-1 and TRBJ2-1; 12 bases are a match to TRBD2. Germline CDR1 SGHRS, CDR2 YFSETQ. Trimming removed 4 bases from V and 5 bases from J; junction bases left unmatched: 4. The CDR3 has 15 amino acids. The CDR3, as DNA: TGCGCCAGCAGCCCTAGCGGGGGGGGAGACAATGAGCAGTTCTTC. Protein product: CASSPSGGGDNEQFF.

This sequence joins TRBV7-3 and TRBJ2-4, with D perhaps TRBD2 (6 bases). V was shortened by 5 bases and J by 3 bases, with 17 bases between the two germline ends. In germline, CDR1 is SGHTA, CDR2 FQGTGA. This CDR3 has 16 residues. The CDR3 coding sequence is TGTGCCAGCAGCCCCCATCAGACTAGAAACAAAAACATTCAGTACTTC. Amino acids: CASSPHQTRNKNIQYF.

The rearrangement links TRBV7-9 to TRBJ2-3; a weak D match, TRBD2 (6 bases). Germline CDR1 SEHNR, CDR2 FQNEAQ (reference sequence). The CDR3 loop spans 16 amino acids. V lost 0 bases and J 0 bases, leaving 10 bases between the germline ends. Here the CDR3 reads CASSLAAGPSTDTQYF. In nucleotides, the CDR3 is TGTGCCAGCAGCTTAGCCGCGGGGCCTAGCACAGATACGCAGTATTTT.

The V gene is TRBV7-6, the J gene TRBJ1-4; D remains ambiguous. This CDR3 spans 15 amino acids. V was clipped by 5 bases and J by 3 bases, with 13 bases between them. Germline-derived CDR1 and CDR2 are SGHVS and FNYEAQ. The CDR3 protein is CASSPHQTANEKLFF. The CDR3 DNA reads TGTGCCAGCAGCCCCCACCAAACGGCTAATGAAAAACTGTTTTTT.

The chain is built from TRBV4-2 and TRBJ2-7; 7 bases fit TRBD1. The CDR3 length is 17 residues. CDR1 is LGHNA and CDR2 is YNFKEQ in the germline V gene. J was trimmed by 1 base and V by 1 base; bases with no gene match: 10. CDR3 loop: CASSQARTGSRSYEQYF. The DNA for the CDR3 is TGTGCCAGCAGCCAAGCCCGGACAGGCAGCAGGTCCTACGAGCAGTACTTC.

The chain uses TRBV30 and TRBJ2-3, with D possibly TRBD2 on 6 matching bases. Trimming removed 0 bases at V and 4 bases at J, with 11 bases between. The CDR3 is 14 amino acids. The V gene's germline CDR1 is GTSNPN and CDR2 SVGIG (reference sequence). The chain's CDR3 is CAWSVGRGSDTQYF. In DNA, the CDR3 is TGTGCCTGGAGTGTGGGGCGGGGTTCAGATACGCAGTATTTT.